This entry describes one TCR beta chain. The data were taken from a study of early T cells in non-severe SARS-CoV-2 infection. The wider study: Chains were not paired, and sequencing was done on bulk RNA from unsorted whole blood.

Trimming cost V 4 bases and J 5 bases, with 11 bases left between them. Germline assignment: CDR1 LNHDA and CDR2 SQIVND (reference sequence). CDR3 size: 13 residues. Unique molecular identifiers were attached to individual cDNA molecules. TCRdb passed the 5' RACE reads through MiXCR, listing each CDR3 protein once. This repertoire shows under 30,000 distinct CDR3 sequences, about 4.5% found once; its top ten account for approximately 14%. The receptor comes from an adult who was a healthcare worker with PCR-confirmed SARS-CoV-2 infection or an uninfected control (not recorded which). This chain joins TRBV19 and TRBJ2-5; D tentatively fits TRBD1 or TRBD2 (6 bases each). The source material was whole blood. CDR3 nucleotides: TGTGCCAGTAGTAAGACAGGAGGGGAGACCCAGTACTTC. It specifies CASSKTGGETQYF.